These 2 T cell receptor beta chains share one sample of origin, sequenced in a study of vaccination and CD4 T cells after COVID-19. Sample treatment: approximately nine-day PBMC culture with coronavirus spike peptide pools or control peptides (ViraFEST assay). Their antigens remain unidentified. Researchers used the Oncomine TCR Beta short-read assay to sequence DNA from cultured CD4+ T cells. One entry per CDR3 protein, called by TCRdb with MiXCR from the PCR reads. The sample has around 20,000 distinct CDR3 sequences; less than 70% are singletons. Sequenced material: CD4+ T cells from blood, cultured in vitro. The origin of the receptors is a human donor who had recovered from COVID-19.

This clonotype was found a few times. The chain recombines TRBV11-3 with TRBJ1-6; D gene ambiguous. The germline CDR1 and CDR2 sequences are SGHNT and YENEEA. CDR3 length: 15 residues. The V end was cut by 2 bases, the J end by 8 bases, with 13 bases between. The CDR3 nucleotides read TGTGCCAGCAGCTTATACTCTCGGAGTGATTCACCCCTCCACTTT. It yields the protein CASSLYSRSDSPLHF.

V usage is TRBV2 and J usage is TRBJ1-5; D gene unclear. The V end lost 6 bases, the J end lost 4 bases, and 7 bases lay between the germline ends. The CDR3 has 12 amino acids. CDR1 is SNHLY and CDR2 is FYNNEI in the germline V gene. CDR3 in DNA: TGTGCCAGCAGCACACAGAATCAGCCCCAGCATTTT. This gives the protein CASSTQNQPQHF. Variable domain in full (rest from reference TRBV2 and TRBJ1-5): EPEVTQTPSHQVTQMGQEVILRCVPISNHLYFYWYRQILGQKVEFLVSFYNNEISEKSEIFDDQFSVERPDGSNFTLKIRSTKLEDSAMYFCASSTQNQPQHFGDGTRLSIL.